Shown below are 15 T cell receptor beta chains from a single sample sequenced in a study of blood T cell repertoires in COVID-19. The repertoire was sequenced with immunoSEQ multiplex PCR; TCRdb's copy has only in-frame clones and lacks some. The table includes more than 150,000 clones, roughly 84% detected once. Source material: peripheral blood. The receptors were sampled from a woman aged 55-70 years with acute or convalescent COVID-19.

This clone turned up a few times. The chain recombines TRBV7-2 with TRBJ1-4, with D uncertain. CDR1 is SGHTA and CDR2 is FQGNSA in the germline V gene. V was pared by 3 bases and J by 0 bases, with 5 bases between. The CDR3 is 14 residues long. Here the CDR3 DNA reads TGTGCCAGCAGCTTCTATGCAACTAATGAAAAACTGTTTTTT. This gives the protein CASSFYATNEKLFF.

By share of the sample, this clone is large (0.1 to 1%). The genes are TRBV19 and TRBJ1-6, with 10 bases that match TRBD1. There are 13 residues in the CDR3. The germline CDR1 and CDR2 sequences are LNHDA and SQIVND (reference sequence). V shed 9 bases and J 6 bases; nucleotides not matched to a gene: 2. DNA for the CDR3: TGTGCCAGCGACAGGGGGCTTAATTCACCCCTCCACTTT. Translating it yields CASDRGLNSPLHF.

This chain uses TRBV4-1 with TRBJ1-1; 7 positions match TRBD1. This CDR3 is 16 amino acids long. Germline-derived CDR1 and CDR2 are MGHRA and YSYEKL. V shed 1 base, J shed 5 bases, and the junction held 10 bases outside the gene matches. The CDR3 reads CASSQVTGWRGTEAFF. CDR3 DNA sequence: TGCGCCAGCAGCCAAGTGACAGGGTGGAGAGGAACTGAAGCTTTCTTT.

The rearrangement links TRBV6-2 or TRBV6-3 to TRBJ2-7, with TRBD2 matching over 14 bases. Germline V gene lookup returns CDR1 MNHEY and CDR2 SVGEGT. The ends lost 2 bases at V and 11 bases at J; junction bases unmatched: 8. This CDR3 spans 15 amino acids. The DNA for the CDR3 is TGTGCCAGCAGTTACGGGACTAGCGGGGGCGCGAGGGAGTACTTC. As protein: CASSYGTSGGAREYF.

The CDR3 loop reads CASSHRLAGGRDEQFF. CDR3 coding DNA: TGTGCCAGCAGCCACAGACTAGCGGGGGGGCGTGATGAGCAGTTCTTC. The rearrangement joins TRBV3-1 (or the pseudogene TRBV3-2) to TRBJ2-1; 14 positions agree with TRBD2. From germline, CDR1 is LGHDT and CDR2 YNNKEL (reference sequence). The CDR3 is 16 amino acids. J gave up 8 bases and V 3 bases, and 6 bases lay outside the gene matches.

This clone was seen more than once but under ten times. The chain carries TRBV30 and TRBJ1-1; D perhaps matches TRBD1 (5 bases). The ends were cut back, 4 bases at V and 5 bases at J, with 14 bases in the middle. The CDR3 runs to 13 residues. CDR1 and CDR2 (germline): GTSNPN, SVGIG (reference sequence). CDR3 sequence reads: CAWTHQGGTEAFF. CDR3 bases: TGTGCCTGGACTCATCAGGGTGGAACTGAAGCTTTCTTT.

This clone was seen once. The chain links TRBV14 to TRBJ2-3; D is ambiguous. This CDR3 is 16 amino acids long. V was pared by 1 base and J by 0 bases, with 11 bases between. The germline V gene encodes CDR1 SGHDN and CDR2 FVKESK. The CDR3 region has the DNA TGTGCCAGCAGCCAAGCCCTTACTACAAGCACAGATACGCAGTATTTT. Its translation: CASSQALTTSTDTQYF.

The chain has TRBV24-1 and TRBJ1-2; D is undetermined. Trimming took off 3 bases at V and 4 bases at J, with 11 bases between the two ends. CDR1 is KGHDR and CDR2 is SFDVKD in the germline V gene. The CDR3 loop spans 14 amino acids. DNA of the CDR3: TGTGCCACCAGTGATGGTTTGGCATCCTATGGCTACACCTTC. Residues: CATSDGLASYGYTF.

The chain uses TRBV5-4 and TRBJ1-1, with a tentative D call TRBD1 (5 bases). Germline lookup yields CDR1 SGHNT and CDR2 YYREEE (reference sequence). The length of the CDR3 is 15 residues. Trimming pared 4 bases from V and 3 bases from J, leaving 16 bases between. CDR3: CASSPRAWGDTEAFF. CDR3 in DNA: TGTGCCAGCAGCCCAAGGGCCTGGGGGGACACTGAAGCTTTCTTT.

The genes are TRBV25-1 and TRBJ2-5; no reliable D call. The CDR3 sequence is 16 residues long. Between the trimmed V and J ends, which lost 0 bases and 5 bases, there was a span of 16 bases. Germline values: CDR1 MGHDK, CDR2 SYGVNS. The chain's CDR3 is CASSEYYRPPQETQYF. For the CDR3, the DNA is TGTGCCAGCAGTGAATATTACAGACCGCCACAGGAGACCCAGTACTTC. Full variable domain (outside the CDR3, taken from reference TRBV25-1 and TRBJ2-5): EADIYQTPRYLVIGTGKKITLECSQTMGHDKMYWYQQDPGMELHLIHYSYGVNSTEKGDLSSESTVSRIRTEHFPLTLESARPSHTSQYLCASSEYYRPPQETQYFGPGTRLLVL.

The chain joins TRBV12-3 or TRBV12-4 to TRBJ2-2; the D is unclear. The CDR3 has 11 residues. V lost 7 bases and J 3 bases, leaving 3 bases between the germline ends. Here the CDR3 reads CASTYTGELFF. As DNA, the CDR3 is TGTGCCAGCACGTACACCGGGGAGCTGTTTTTT.

V gene TRBV7-2 combines with J gene TRBJ1-3; D is undetermined. Germline V gene sequence: CDR1 SGHTA, CDR2 FQGNSA. V was cut by 3 bases and J by 2 bases, with 14 bases left in between. This CDR3 has 16 amino acids. As DNA, the CDR3 is TGTGCCAGCAGCTTCCAAAGGAGTGGAACTGGAAACACCATATATTTT. It encodes CASSFQRSGTGNTIYF.

The V and J genes are TRBV3-1 (or the pseudogene TRBV3-2) and TRBJ1-2; TRBD1 agrees at 7 bases. The CDR3 loop spans 18 amino acids. Trimming at V came to 4 bases and at J to 0 bases, leaving 14 bases not matched to a gene. Germline CDR1 is LGHDT and CDR2 is YNNKEL (reference sequence). CDR3 coding DNA: TGTGCCAGCAGCCCCGACAGGGCGAGGAGAGCGGCTAACTATGGCTACACCTTC. Translated: CASSPDRARRAANYGYTF.

The DNA for the CDR3 is TGCAGTGCTAGTGGGACTAGCGGGGGGTTAGGAGATACGCAGTATTTT. Its protein product is CSASGTSGGLGDTQYF. The J gene is TRBJ2-3, the V gene TRBV20-1, with 15 nucleotides matching TRBD2. The V segment lost 3 bases and the J segment 5 bases; nucleotides outside the gene matches: 6. Germline V gene sequence: CDR1 DFQATT, CDR2 SNEGSKA (reference sequence). This CDR3 contains 16 residues.

V and J are TRBV5-6 and TRBJ2-7, with 8 bases identical to TRBD1. V dropped 0 bases and J dropped 2; count of bases not matched to a gene: 4. CDR1 and CDR2 (germline): SGHDT, YYEEEE. CDR3 length: 15 amino acids. This CDR3 is CASSLVDRVAYEQYF. CDR3 bases: TGTGCCAGCAGCTTGGTGGACAGGGTGGCCTACGAGCAGTACTTC.